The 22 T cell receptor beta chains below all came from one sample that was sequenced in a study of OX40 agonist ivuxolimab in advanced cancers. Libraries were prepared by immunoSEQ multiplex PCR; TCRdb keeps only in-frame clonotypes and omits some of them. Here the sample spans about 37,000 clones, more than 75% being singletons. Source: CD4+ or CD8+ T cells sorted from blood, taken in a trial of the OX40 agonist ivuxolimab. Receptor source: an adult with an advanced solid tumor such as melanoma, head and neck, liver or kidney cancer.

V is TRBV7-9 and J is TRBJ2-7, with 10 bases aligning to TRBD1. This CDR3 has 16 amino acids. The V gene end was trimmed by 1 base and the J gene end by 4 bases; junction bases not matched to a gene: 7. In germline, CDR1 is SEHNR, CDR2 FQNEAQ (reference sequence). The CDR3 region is CASSLGTGGSLYEQYF. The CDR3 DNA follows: TGTGCCAGCAGCTTAGGGACAGGGGGATCGTTGTACGAGCAGTACTTC.

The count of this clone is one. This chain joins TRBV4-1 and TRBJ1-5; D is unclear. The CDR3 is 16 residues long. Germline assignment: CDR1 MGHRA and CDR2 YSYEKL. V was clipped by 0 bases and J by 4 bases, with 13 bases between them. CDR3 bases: TGCGCCAGCAGCCAAGAGGGAGGGATCTTAAATCAGCCCCAGCATTTT. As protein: CASSQEGGILNQPQHF.

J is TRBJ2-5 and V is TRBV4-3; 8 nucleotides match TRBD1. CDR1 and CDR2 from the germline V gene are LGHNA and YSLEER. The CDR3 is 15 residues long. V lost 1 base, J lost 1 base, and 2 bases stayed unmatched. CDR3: CASSQVRGPQETQYF. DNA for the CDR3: TGCGCCAGCAGCCAAGTCAGGGGGCCCCAAGAGACCCAGTACTTC.

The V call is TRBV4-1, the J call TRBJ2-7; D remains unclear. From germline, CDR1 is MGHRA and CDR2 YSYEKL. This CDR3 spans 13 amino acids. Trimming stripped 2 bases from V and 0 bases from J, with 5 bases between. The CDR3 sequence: CASSQLTSYEQYF. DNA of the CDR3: TGCGCCAGCAGCCAATTAACCTCCTACGAGCAGTACTTC.

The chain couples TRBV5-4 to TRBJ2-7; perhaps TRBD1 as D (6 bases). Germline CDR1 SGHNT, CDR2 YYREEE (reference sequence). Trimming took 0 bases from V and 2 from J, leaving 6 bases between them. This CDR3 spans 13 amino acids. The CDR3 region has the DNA TGTGCCAGCAGCTTGGACAGGGCCTACGAGCAGTACTTC. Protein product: CASSLDRAYEQYF.

The CDR3 nucleotides are TGTGCCAGCAGCCCAGGCCCGCAGGAGATCACAGATACGCAGTATTTT. Protein sequence: CASSPGPQEITDTQYF. The chain combines TRBV9 with TRBJ2-3; D remains ambiguous. V was shortened by 4 bases and J by 2 bases, with 17 bases between the two germline ends. Germline CDR1 is SGDLS and CDR2 is YYNGEE. This CDR3 comprises 16 residues.

CDR3 loop: CASSLGGAGNQPQHF. DNA of the CDR3: TGTGCCAGCAGTTTAGGGGGGGCCGGAAATCAGCCCCAGCATTTT. The chain recombines TRBV27 with TRBJ1-5; TRBD1 is a possible D gene (6 bases). Germline CDR1 and CDR2: MNHEY and SMNVEV (reference sequence). The germline V and J ends were trimmed by 2 bases and 4 bases, with 12 bases remaining between them. The CDR3 loop spans 15 amino acids.

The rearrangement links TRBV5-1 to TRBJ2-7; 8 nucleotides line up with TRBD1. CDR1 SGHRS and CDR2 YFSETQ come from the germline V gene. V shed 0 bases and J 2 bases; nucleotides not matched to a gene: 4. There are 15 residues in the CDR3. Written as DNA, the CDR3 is TGCGCCAGCAGCTTGGGGCAGGGGGCGGCCTACGAGCAGTACTTC. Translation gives CASSLGQGAAYEQYF.

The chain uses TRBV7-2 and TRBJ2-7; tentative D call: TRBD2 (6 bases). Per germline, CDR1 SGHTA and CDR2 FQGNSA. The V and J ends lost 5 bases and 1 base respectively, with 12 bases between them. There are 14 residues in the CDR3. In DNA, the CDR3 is TGTGCCAGCAGCCCATACGGGGGTTCCTACGAGCAGTACTTC. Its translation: CASSPYGGSYEQYF.

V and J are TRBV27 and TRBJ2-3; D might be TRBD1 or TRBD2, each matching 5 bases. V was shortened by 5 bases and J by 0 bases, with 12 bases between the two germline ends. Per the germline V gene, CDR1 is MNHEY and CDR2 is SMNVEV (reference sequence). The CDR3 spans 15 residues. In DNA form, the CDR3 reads TGTGCCAGCAGTGACCGGGACCCTAGCACAGATACGCAGTATTTT. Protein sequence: CASSDRDPSTDTQYF.

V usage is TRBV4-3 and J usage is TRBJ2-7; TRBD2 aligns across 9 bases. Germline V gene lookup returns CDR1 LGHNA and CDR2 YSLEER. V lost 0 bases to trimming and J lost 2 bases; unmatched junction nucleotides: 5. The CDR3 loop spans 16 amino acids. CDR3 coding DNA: TGCGCCAGCAGCCAAGATCTTAGCGGGGGCCCCTACGAGCAGTACTTC. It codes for CASSQDLSGGPYEQYF.

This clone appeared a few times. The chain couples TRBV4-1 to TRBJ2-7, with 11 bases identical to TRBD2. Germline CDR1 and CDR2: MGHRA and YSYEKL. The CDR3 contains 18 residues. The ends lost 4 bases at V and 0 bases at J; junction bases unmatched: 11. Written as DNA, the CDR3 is TGCGCCAGCAGCCCTTACAGACTAGCGGGGCCCAGCTCCTACGAGCAGTACTTC. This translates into CASSPYRLAGPSSYEQYF.

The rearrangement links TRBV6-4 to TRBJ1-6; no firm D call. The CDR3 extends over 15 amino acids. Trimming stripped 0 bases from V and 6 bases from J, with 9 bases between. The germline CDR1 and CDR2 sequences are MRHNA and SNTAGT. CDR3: CASSDSEGLNSPLHF. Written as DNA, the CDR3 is TGTGCCAGCAGTGACTCGGAGGGTCTTAATTCACCCCTCCACTTT.

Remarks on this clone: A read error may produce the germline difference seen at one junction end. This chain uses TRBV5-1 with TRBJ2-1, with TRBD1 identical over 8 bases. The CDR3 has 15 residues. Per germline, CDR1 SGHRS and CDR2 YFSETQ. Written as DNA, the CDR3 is TGTGCCAGCAGCTTGCAGGGGGCTTCCTACAATGAGCAGTTCTTC. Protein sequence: CASSLQGASYNEQFF.

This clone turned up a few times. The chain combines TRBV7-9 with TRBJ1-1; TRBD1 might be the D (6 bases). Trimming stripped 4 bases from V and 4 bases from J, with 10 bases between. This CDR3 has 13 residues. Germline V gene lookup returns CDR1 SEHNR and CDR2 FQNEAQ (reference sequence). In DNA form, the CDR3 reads TGTGCCAGCAGCTCATGGGGGGCCACTGAAGCTTTCTTT. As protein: CASSSWGATEAFF.

The CDR3 coding sequence is TGCGCCAGCAGCTCCGACAGTAACACCGGGGAGCTGTTTTTT. It encodes CASSSDSNTGELFF. The V and J genes are TRBV5-1 and TRBJ2-2, with D possibly being TRBD1 (5 bases). Trimming cost V 3 bases and J 2 bases, with 8 bases left between them. The CDR3 loop spans 14 amino acids. Germline CDR1 reads SGHRS; CDR2 reads YFSETQ.

The chain's CDR3 is CASSMGWDYSNQPQHF. In nucleotides, the CDR3 is TGTGCCAGTAGTATGGGATGGGATTATAGCAATCAGCCCCAGCATTTT. V gene TRBV19 combines with J gene TRBJ1-5; no reliable D call. Germline CDR1 LNHDA, CDR2 SQIVND (reference sequence). The CDR3 loop spans 16 amino acids. Trimming took off 3 bases at V and 0 bases at J, with 12 bases between the two ends.

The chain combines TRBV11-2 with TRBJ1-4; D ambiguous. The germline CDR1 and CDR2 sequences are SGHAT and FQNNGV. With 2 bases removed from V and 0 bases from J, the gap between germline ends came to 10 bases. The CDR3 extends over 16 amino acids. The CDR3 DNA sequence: TGTGCCAGCAGCTTAAGCCCCCGAGCAACTAATGAAAAACTGTTTTTT. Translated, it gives CASSLSPRATNEKLFF.

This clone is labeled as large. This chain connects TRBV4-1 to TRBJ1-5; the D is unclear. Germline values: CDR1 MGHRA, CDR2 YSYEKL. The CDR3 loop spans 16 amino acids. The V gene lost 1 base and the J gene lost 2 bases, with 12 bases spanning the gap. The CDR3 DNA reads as TGCGCCAGCAGCCAAGTATCCGGGAGCGGCAATCAGCCCCAGCATTTT. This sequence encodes CASSQVSGSGNQPQHF.

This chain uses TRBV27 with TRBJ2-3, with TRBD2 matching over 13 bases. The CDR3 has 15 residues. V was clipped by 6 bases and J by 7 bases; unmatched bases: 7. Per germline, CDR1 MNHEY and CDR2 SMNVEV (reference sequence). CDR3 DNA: TGTGCCAGCAGCATCGGGACTAGCGGGGCCTATACGCAGTATTTT. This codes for CASSIGTSGAYTQYF.

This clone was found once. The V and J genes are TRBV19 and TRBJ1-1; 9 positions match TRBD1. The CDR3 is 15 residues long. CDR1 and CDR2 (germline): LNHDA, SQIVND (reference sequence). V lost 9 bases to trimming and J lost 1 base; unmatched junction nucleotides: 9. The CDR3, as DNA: TGTGCCAGCCTCACCGGGACAGGGCCGAACACTGAAGCTTTCTTT. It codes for CASLTGTGPNTEAFF.

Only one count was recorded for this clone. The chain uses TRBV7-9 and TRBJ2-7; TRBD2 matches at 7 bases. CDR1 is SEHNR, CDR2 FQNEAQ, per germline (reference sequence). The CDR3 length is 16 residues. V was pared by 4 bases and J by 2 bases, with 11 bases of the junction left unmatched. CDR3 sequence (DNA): TGTGCCAGCAGCTCGGGAGGAGGAGGTTCCGCCTACGAGCAGTACTTC. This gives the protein CASSSGGGGSAYEQYF.